What follows is one T cell receptor beta chain and its context. The junction departs from germline at one end; a sequencing error may be responsible. This specimen belongs to a study of T cell changes during pregnancy in multiple sclerosis. Data came from immunoSEQ multiplex PCR; TCRdb stores just in-frame clones and leaves some out. The data hold about 41,000 clones, with 80% to 90% observed a single time. The germline gives CDR1 SSHAT, CDR2 FNYEAQ (reference sequence). The CDR3 runs 15 residues. The chain combines TRBV7-7 with TRBJ2-5; TRBD2 matches 9 bases. The sequence was obtained from a female donor with multiple sclerosis, enrolled in a pregnancy study. The source material was CD4+ T cells from peripheral blood mononuclear cells, sampled in the first trimester of pregnancy. The CDR3 coding sequence is TGTGCTAGCAGCTTAGGGCCTAGCGGGAAAGAGACCCAGTACTTC. Residues: CASSLGPSGKETQYF. Filled out from reference TRBV7-7 and TRBJ2-5, the complete variable domain reads GAGVSQSPRYKVTKRGQDVTLRCDPISSHATLYWYQQALGQGPEFLTYFNYEAQPDKSGLPSDRFSAERPEGSISTLTIQRTEQRDSAMYRCASSLGPSGKETQYFGPGTRLLVL.